Ten or more counts support the clone carrying this TCR beta chain. CDR1 is LNHDA, CDR2 SQIVND, per germline (reference sequence). The length of the CDR3 is 15 residues. V lost 6 bases and J 2 bases, leaving 11 bases between the germline ends. These data are taken from a study of human T cells and chemical hapten exposure. It was the library that attached unique molecular identifiers to individual cDNA molecules. Each CDR3 protein is one row after TCRdb ran MiXCR on the reads. The data hold about 120,000 distinct CDR3 sequences, with 8% to 9.5% observed a single time. The study extracted total RNA from unfractionated whole blood.

Sequenced sample: whole blood. This clonotype originated in a human donor in good health. Some clones in this sample may be carry-over from other donors' samples. V usage is TRBV19 and J usage is TRBJ2-6; D perhaps matches TRBD1 (5 bases). The CDR3 DNA reads TGTGCCAGTAGCCTAGGGGTCCCTGGGGCCAACGTCCTGACTTTC. This translates into CASSLGVPGANVLTF.